The 4 T cell receptor beta chains reported below all come from one sample, sequenced in a study of T cell responses to AZD1222 COVID-19 vaccine. Profiling relied on immunoSEQ multiplex PCR, and the TCRdb table lists in-frame clones only, not all of them. The repertoire holds nearly 55,000 clones, with roughly 90% as singletons. The source material was peripheral blood, sampled 28 days after the second AZD1222 dose. Receptors originate from an adult who received the AZD1222 COVID-19 vaccine.

The chain recombines TRBV10-3 with TRBJ2-3; TRBD2 is a possible D gene (5 bases). Between the trimmed V and J ends, which lost 4 bases and 2 bases, there was a span of 7 bases. The CDR3 is 13 amino acids. The germline V gene encodes CDR1 ENHRY and CDR2 SYGVKD. The CDR3 is CAISGGNTDTQYF. CDR3 coding DNA: TGTGCCATCAGTGGAGGGAACACAGATACGCAGTATTTT.

This clone showed up just once. This chain uses TRBV19 with TRBJ2-5; D is ambiguous. CDR1 LNHDA and CDR2 SQIVND come from the germline V gene (reference sequence). Trimming cost V 6 bases and J 5 bases, with 13 bases left between them. The CDR3 sequence is 13 residues long. CDR3 region: CASSSEVAETQYF. The CDR3 DNA is TGTGCCAGTAGCAGCGAAGTGGCGGAGACCCAGTACTTC.

The V call is TRBV27, the J call TRBJ2-2, with 8 bases aligning to TRBD1. The length of the CDR3 is 14 residues. The J segment lost 5 bases and the V segment lost 2 bases, leaving 1 base of the junction unmatched. The germline gives CDR1 MNHEY, CDR2 SMNVEV (reference sequence). CDR3 in DNA: TGTGCCAGCAGTTTACGGACAGGGACCGGGGAGCTGTTTTTT. Translated: CASSLRTGTGELFF.

The chain uses TRBV6-5 and TRBJ1-2; D is possibly TRBD1 (6 bases). The CDR3 is 12 amino acids. Germline V gives CDR1 MNHEY, CDR2 SVGAGI. Trimming took 0 bases from V and 12 from J, leaving 11 bases between them. The CDR3 nucleotides read TGTGCCAGCAGTTACTCGAGTAAGGGGGACACCTTC. This codes for CASSYSSKGDTF.